Here is one T cell receptor beta chain with its context. Germline assignment: CDR1 SGHTA and CDR2 FQGTGA. The CDR3 contains 13 residues. Trimming left V 1 base short and J 6 bases short, with 9 bases between. TCRdb's copy holds only in-frame clones and misses some; the assay was immunoSEQ multiplex PCR. The sample shows some 670,000 clones, 85% to 90% of them seen only once. The source of the sample is a study of blood T cell repertoires in COVID-19. The clonotype comes from a woman under 30 with acute or convalescent COVID-19. The source material was peripheral blood. This sequence joins TRBV7-3 and TRBJ1-1, with D uncertain. The CDR3 DNA reads as TGTGCCAGCAGCTTAAAGGCCGGGTCTGAAGCTTTCTTT. Translated, it gives CASSLKAGSEAFF.